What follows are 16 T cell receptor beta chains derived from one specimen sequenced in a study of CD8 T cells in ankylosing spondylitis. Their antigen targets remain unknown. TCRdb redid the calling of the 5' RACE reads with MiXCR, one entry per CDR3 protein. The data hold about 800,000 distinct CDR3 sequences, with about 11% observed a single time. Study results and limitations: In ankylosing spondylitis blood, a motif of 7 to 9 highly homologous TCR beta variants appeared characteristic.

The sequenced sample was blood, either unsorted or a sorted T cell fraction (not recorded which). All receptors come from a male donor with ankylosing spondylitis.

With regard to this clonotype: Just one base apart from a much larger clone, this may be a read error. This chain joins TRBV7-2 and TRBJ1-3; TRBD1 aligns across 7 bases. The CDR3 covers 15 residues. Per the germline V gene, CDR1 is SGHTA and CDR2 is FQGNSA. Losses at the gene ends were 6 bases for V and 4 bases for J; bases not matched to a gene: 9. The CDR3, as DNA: TGTGCCAGCAGGTTCCAGACAGGGATAGGAAACACCATATATTTT. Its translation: CASRFQTGIGNTIYF.

For the CDR3, the DNA is TGCAGTGCTAGAGGGTCTAGCGGGACAGGTGAGCAGTTCTTC. Protein product: CSARGSSGTGEQFF. This chain links TRBV20-1 with TRBJ2-1; maybe TRBD2 (9 bases). Germline V gene sequence: CDR1 DFQATT, CDR2 SNEGSKA (reference sequence). The CDR3 contains 14 residues. With 1 base removed from V and 9 bases from J, the gap between germline ends came to 16 bases.

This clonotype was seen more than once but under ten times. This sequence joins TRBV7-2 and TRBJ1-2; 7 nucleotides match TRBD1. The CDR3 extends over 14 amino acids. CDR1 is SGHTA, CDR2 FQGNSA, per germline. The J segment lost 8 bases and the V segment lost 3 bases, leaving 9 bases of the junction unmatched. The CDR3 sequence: CASSLTRGYQGYTF. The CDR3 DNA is TGTGCCAGCAGCTTGACCAGGGGGTATCAGGGCTACACCTTC.

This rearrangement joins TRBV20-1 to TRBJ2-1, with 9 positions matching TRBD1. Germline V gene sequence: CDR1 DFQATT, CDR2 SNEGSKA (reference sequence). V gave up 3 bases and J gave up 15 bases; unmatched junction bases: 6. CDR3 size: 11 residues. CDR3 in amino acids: CSARGTGYRFF. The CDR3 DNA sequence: TGCAGTGCTAGGGGGACAGGGTATCGGTTCTTC.

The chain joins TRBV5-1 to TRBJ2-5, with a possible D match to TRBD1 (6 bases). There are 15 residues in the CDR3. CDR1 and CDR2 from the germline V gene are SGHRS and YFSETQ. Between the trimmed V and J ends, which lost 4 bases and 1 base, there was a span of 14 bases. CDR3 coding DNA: TGCGCCAGCAGCCCCTCGACAGGTCCCCAAGAGACCCAGTACTTC. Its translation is CASSPSTGPQETQYF.

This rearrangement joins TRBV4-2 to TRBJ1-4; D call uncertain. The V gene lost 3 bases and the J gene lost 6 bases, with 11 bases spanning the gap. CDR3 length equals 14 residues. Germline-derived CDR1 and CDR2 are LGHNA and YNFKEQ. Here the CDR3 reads CASSHPSFDEKLFF. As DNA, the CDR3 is TGTGCCAGCAGCCACCCTAGTTTCGATGAAAAACTGTTTTTT.

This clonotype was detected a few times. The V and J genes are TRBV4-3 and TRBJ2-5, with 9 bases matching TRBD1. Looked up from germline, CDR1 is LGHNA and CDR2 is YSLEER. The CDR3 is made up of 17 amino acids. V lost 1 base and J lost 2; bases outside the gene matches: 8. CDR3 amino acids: CASSQGQTGGRQETQYF. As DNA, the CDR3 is TGCGCCAGCAGCCAAGGCCAAACAGGGGGCAGACAAGAGACCCAGTACTTC.

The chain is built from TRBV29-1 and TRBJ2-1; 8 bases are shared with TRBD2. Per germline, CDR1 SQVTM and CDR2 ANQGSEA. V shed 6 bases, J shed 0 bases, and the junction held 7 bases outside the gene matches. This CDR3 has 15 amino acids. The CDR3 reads CSVDSGMSSYNEQFF. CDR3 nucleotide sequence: TGCAGCGTGGATAGCGGGATGAGCTCCTACAATGAGCAGTTCTTC.

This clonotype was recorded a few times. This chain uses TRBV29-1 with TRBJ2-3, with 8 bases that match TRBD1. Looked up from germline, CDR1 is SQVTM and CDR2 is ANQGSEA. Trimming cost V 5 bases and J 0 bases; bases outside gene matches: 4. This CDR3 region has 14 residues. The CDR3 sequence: CSVSTGGSTDTQYF. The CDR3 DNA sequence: TGCAGCGTTTCCACAGGGGGAAGCACAGATACGCAGTATTTT.

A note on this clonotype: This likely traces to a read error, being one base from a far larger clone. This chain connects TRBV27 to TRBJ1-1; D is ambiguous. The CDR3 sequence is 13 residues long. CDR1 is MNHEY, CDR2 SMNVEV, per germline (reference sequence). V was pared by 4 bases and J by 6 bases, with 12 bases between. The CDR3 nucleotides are TGTGCCAGCAGTTACAGAGGAAACGCTGAAGCTTTCTTT. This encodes CASSYRGNAEAFF.

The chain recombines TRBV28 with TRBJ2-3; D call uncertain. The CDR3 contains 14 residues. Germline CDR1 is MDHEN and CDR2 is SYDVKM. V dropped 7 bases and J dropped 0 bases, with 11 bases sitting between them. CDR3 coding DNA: TGTGCCAGCACCCTGGGTTCTAGCACAGATACGCAGTATTTT. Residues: CASTLGSSTDTQYF.

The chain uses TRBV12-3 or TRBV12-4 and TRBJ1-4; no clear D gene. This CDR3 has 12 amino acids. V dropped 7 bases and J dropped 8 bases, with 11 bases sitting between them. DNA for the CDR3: TGTGCCAGCACCCTAGTACCGGAAAAACTGTTTTTT. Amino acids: CASTLVPEKLFF.

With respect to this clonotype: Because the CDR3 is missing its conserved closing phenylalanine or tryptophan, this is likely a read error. In nucleotides, the CDR3 is TGCGCCAGCAGCGCCCCGAGAAGGACAGATACGCAGTATGTT. This gives the protein CASSAPRRTDTQYV. The rearrangement uses TRBV5-1 and TRBJ2-3; D gene ambiguous. Germline lookup yields CDR1 SGHRS and CDR2 YFSETQ. V gave up 4 bases and J gave up 3 bases, with 12 bases separating them. This CDR3 comprises 14 residues.

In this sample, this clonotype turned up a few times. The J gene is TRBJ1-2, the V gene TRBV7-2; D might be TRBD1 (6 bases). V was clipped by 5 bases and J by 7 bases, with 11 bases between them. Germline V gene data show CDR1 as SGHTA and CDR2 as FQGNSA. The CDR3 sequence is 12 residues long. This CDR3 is CASSPDSPGYTF. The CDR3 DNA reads TGTGCCAGCAGCCCGGACAGTCCTGGCTACACCTTC.

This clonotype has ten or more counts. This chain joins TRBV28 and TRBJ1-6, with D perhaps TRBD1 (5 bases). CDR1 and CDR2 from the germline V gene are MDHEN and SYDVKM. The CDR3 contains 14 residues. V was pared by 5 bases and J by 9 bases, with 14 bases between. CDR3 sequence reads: CASSPRVISSPLHF. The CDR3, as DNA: TGTGCCAGCAGTCCCAGGGTTATTAGTTCACCCCTCCACTTT.

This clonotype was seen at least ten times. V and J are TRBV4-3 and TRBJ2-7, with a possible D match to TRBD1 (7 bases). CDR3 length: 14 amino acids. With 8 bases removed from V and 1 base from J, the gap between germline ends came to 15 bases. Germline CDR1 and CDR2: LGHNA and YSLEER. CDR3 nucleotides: TGCGCCAGCGCTCCGGCAGGGGGGTCCTACGAGCAGTACTTC. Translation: CASAPAGGSYEQYF.